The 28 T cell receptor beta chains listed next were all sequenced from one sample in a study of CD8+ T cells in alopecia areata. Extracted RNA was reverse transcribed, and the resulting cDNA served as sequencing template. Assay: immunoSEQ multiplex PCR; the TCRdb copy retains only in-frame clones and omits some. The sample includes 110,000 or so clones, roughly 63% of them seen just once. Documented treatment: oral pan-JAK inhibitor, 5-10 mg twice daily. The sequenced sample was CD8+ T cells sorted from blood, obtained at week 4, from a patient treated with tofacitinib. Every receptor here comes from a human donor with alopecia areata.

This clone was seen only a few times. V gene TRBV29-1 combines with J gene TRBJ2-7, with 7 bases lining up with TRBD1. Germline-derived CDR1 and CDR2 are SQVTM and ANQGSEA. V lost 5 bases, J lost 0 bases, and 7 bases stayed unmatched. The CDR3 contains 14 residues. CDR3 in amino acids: CSVTGQASSYEQYF. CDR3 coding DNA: TGCAGCGTTACCGGACAGGCGAGCTCCTACGAGCAGTACTTC.

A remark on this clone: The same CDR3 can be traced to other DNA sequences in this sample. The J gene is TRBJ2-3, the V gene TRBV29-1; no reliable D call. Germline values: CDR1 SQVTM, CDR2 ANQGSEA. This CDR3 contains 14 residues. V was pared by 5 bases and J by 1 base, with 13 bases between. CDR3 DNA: TGCAGCGTTCCTTCACCGGTCCGCACAGATACGCAGTATTTT. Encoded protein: CSVPSPVRTDTQYF.

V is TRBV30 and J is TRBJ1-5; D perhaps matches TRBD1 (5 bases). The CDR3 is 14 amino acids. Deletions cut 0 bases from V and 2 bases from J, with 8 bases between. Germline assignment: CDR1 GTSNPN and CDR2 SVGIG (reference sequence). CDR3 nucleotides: TGTGCCTGGAGTGTTGCGGGGGGCAATCAGCCCCAGCATTTT. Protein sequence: CAWSVAGGNQPQHF.

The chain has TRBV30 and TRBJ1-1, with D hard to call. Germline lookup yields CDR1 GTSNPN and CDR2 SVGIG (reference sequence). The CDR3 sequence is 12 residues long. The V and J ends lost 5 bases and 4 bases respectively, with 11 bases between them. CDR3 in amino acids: CAWGESGTEAFF. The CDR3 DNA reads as TGTGCCTGGGGCGAATCGGGCACTGAAGCTTTCTTT.

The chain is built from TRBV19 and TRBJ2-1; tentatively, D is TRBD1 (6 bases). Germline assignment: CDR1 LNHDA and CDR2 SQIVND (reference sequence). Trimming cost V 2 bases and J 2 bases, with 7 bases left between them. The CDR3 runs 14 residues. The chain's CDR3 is CASSIQGTYNEQFF. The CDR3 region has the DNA TGTGCCAGTAGTATACAGGGGACCTACAATGAGCAGTTCTTC.

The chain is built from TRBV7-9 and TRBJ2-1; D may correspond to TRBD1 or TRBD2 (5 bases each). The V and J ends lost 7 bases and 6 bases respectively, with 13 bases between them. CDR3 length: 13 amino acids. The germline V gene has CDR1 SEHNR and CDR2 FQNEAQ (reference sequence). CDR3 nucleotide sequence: TGTGCCAGCAAGGGACGTACCAGCAATGAGCAGTTCTTC. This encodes CASKGRTSNEQFF. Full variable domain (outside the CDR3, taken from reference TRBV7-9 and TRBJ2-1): DTGVSQNPRHKITKRGQNVTFRCDPISEHNRLYWYRQTLGQGPEFLTYFQNEAQLEKSRLLSDRFSAERPKGSFSTLEIQRTEQGDSAMYLCASKGRTSNEQFFGPGTRLTVL.

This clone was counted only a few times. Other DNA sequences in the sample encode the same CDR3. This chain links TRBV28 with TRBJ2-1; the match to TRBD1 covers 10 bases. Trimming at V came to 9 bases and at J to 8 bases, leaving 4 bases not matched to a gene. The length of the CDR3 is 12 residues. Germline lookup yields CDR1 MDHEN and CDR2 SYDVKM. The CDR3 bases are TGTGCCAGTGGACAGGGGGTGGATGAGCAGTTCTTC. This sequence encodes CASGQGVDEQFF.

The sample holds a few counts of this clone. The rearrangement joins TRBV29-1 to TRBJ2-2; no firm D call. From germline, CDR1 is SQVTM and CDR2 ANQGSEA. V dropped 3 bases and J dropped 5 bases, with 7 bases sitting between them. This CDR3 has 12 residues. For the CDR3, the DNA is TGCAGCGTTGAGGGCATAACCGGGGAGCTGTTTTTT. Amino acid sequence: CSVEGITGELFF.

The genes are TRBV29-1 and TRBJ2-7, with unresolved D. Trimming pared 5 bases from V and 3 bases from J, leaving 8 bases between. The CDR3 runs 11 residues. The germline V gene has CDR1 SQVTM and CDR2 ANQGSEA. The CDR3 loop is CSVMWGYEQYF. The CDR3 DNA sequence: TGCAGCGTTATGTGGGGCTACGAGCAGTACTTC.

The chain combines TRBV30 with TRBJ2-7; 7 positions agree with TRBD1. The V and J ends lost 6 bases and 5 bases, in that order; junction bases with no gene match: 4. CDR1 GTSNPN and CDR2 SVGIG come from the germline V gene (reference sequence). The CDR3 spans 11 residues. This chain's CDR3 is CACQDRDEQYF. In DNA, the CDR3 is TGTGCCTGCCAAGACAGGGACGAGCAGTACTTC.

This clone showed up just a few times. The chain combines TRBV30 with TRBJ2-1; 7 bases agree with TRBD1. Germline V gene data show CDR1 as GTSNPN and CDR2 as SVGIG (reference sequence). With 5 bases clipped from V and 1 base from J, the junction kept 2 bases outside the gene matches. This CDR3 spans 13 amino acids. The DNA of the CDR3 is TGTGCCTGGGTCAGGGGGTCCTACAATGAGCAGTTCTTC. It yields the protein CAWVRGSYNEQFF.

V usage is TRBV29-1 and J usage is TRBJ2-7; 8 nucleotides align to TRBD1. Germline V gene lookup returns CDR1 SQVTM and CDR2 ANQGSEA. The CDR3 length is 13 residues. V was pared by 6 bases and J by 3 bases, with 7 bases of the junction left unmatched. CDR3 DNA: TGCAGCGTCGCCGGGACAGGTTTCTACGAGCAGTACTTC. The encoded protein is CSVAGTGFYEQYF.

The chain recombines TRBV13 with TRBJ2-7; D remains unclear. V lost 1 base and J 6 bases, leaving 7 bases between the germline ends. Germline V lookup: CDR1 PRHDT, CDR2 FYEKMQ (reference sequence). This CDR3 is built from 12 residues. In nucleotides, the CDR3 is TGTGCCAGCAGCTTAGAGGCGTCCGAGCAGTACTTC. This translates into CASSLEASEQYF.

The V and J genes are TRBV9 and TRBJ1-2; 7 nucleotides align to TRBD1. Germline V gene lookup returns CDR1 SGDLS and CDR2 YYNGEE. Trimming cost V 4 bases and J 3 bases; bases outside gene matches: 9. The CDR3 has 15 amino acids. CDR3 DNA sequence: TGTGCCAGCAGCCCCTGGACAGGAAACCACTATGGCTACACCTTC. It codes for CASSPWTGNHYGYTF. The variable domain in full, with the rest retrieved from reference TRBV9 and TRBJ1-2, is DSGVTQTPKHLITATGQRVTLRCSPRSGDLSVYWYQQSLDQGLQFLIQYYNGEERAKGNILERFSAQQFPDLHSELNLSSLELGDSALYFCASSPWTGNHYGYTFGSGTRLTVV.

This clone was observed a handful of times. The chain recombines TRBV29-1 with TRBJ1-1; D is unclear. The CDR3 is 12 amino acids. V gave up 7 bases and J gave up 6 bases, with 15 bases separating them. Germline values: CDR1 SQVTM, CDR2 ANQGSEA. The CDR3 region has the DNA TGCAGCGCCCCGACTGATAACCCTGAAGCTTTCTTT. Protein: CSAPTDNPEAFF. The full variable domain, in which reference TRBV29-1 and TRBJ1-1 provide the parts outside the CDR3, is SAVISQKPSRDICQRGTSLTIQCQVDSQVTMMFWYRQQPGQSLTLIATANQGSEATYESGFVIDKFPISRPNLTFSTLTVSNMSPEDSSIYLCSAPTDNPEAFFGQGTRLTVV.

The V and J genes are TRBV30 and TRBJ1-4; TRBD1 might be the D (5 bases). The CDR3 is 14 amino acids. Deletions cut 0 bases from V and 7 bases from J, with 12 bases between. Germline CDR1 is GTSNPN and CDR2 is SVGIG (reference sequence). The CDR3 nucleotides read TGTGCCTGGAGTGTACAGCCTGGGACTGAAAAACTGTTTTTT. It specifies CAWSVQPGTEKLFF. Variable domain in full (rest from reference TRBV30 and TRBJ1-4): SQTIHQWPATLVQPVGSPLSLECTVEGTSNPNLYWYRQAAGRGLQLLFYSVGIGQISSEVPQNLSASRPQDRQFILSSKKLLLSDSGFYLCAWSVQPGTEKLFFGSGTQLSVL.

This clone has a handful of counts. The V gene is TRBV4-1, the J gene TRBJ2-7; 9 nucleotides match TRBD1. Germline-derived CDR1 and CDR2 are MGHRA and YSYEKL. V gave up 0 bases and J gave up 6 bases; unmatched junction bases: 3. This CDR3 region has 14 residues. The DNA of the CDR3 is TGCGCCAGCAGCCAAGACTGGACAGGGGCCGAGCAGTACTTC. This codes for CASSQDWTGAEQYF.

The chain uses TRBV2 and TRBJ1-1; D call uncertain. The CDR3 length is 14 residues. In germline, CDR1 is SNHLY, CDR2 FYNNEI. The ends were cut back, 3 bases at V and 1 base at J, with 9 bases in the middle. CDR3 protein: CASSEYGSNTEAFF. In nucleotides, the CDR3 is TGTGCCAGCAGTGAGTACGGGTCGAACACTGAAGCTTTCTTT.

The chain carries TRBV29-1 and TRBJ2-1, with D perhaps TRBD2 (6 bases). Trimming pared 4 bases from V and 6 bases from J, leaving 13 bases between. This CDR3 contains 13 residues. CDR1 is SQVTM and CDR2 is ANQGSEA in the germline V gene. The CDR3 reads CSVASATSNEQFF. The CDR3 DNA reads TGCAGCGTTGCTAGCGCCACTAGCAATGAGCAGTTCTTC.

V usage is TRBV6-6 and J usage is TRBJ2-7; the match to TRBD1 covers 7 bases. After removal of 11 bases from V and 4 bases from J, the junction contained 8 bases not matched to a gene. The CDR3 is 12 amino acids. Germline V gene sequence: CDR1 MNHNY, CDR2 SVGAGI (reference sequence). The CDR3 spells CASLDRSYEQYF. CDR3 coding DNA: TGTGCCTCCCTGGACAGGTCTTACGAGCAGTACTTC.

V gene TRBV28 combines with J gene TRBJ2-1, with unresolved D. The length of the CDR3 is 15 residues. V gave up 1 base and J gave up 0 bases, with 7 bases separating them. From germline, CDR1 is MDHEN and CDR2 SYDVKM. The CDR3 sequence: CASSLLSASYNEQFF. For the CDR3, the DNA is TGTGCCAGCAGTTTATTGTCGGCCTCCTACAATGAGCAGTTCTTC.

CDR3 coding DNA: TGTGCCAGCAGCCCTGCGGAGGGGGGACCATGGGGCACAGATACGCAGTATTTT. Protein product: CASSPAEGGPWGTDTQYF. The J gene is TRBJ2-3, the V gene TRBV7-3; TRBD1 or TRBD2 may be the D gene (6 bases each). Looked up from germline, CDR1 is SGHTA and CDR2 is FQGTGA. CDR3 length: 18 residues. V lost 5 bases, J lost 1 base, and 22 bases lay in between.

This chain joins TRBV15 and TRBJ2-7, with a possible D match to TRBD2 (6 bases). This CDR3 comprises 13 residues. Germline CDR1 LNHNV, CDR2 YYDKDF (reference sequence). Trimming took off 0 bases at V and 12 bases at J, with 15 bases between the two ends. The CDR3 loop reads CATSRDLEGAGYF. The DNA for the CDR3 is TGTGCCACCAGCAGAGATTTGGAGGGAGCTGGGTACTTC.

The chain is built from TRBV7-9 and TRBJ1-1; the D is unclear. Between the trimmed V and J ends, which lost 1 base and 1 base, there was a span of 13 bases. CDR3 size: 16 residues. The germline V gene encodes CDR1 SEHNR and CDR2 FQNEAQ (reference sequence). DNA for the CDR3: TGTGCCAGCAGCTTAGAGGTTATCTCCGGGAACACTGAAGCTTTCTTT. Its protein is CASSLEVISGNTEAFF.

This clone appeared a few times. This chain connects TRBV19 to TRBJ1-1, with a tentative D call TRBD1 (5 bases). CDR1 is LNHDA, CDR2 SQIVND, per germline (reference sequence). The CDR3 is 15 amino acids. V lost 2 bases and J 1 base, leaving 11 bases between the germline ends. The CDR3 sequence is CASSISHGGNTEAFF. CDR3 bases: TGTGCCAGTAGTATATCACATGGGGGGAACACTGAAGCTTTCTTT.

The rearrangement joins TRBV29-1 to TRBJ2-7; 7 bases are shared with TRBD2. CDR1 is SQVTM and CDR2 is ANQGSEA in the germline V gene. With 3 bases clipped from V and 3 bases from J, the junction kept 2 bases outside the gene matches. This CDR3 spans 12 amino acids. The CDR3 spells CSVEAGDYEQYF. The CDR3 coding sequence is TGCAGCGTTGAGGCGGGAGACTACGAGCAGTACTTC.

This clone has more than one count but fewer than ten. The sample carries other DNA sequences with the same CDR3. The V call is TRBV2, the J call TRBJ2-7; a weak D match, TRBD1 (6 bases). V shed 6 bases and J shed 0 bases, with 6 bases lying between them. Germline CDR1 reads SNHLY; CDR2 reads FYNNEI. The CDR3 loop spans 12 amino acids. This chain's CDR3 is CASRDSSYEQYF. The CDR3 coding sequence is TGTGCCAGCAGGGACAGCTCCTACGAGCAGTACTTC.

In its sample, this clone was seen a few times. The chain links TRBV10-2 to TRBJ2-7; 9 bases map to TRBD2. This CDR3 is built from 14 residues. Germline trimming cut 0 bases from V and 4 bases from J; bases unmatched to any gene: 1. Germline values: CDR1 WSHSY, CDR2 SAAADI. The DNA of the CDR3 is TGCGCCAGCAGTGAGTCCAGCGGGGGGTACGAGCAGTACTTC. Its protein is CASSESSGGYEQYF.